This entry lists 21 T cell receptor beta chains sequenced from one sample in a study of cytomegalovirus exposure and HLA in healthy donors. The PCR made use of 60 Vbeta and 13 Jbeta primers. The data were produced by immunoSEQ multiplex PCR, yet TCRdb's version contains in-frame clones alone and is incomplete. This repertoire shows more than 130,000 clones, around 81% found once; its top ten account for approximately 7%. The sample taken for sequencing was PBMCs. Every receptor here comes from a man in his forties in good health and CMV-seropositive.

J is TRBJ2-5 and V is TRBV5-1; D is undetermined. CDR3 size: 15 residues. V lost 4 bases and J lost 2, with 15 bases in between. Germline loops: CDR1 SGHRS, CDR2 YFSETQ. The CDR3 loop reads CASSTFPGSQETQYF. Here the CDR3 DNA reads TGCGCCAGCAGCACCTTTCCCGGGTCTCAAGAGACCCAGTACTTC.

The chain has TRBV5-1 and TRBJ2-5, with 7 nucleotides matching TRBD2. V gave up 0 bases and J gave up 4 bases; unmatched junction bases: 3. The CDR3 runs to 14 residues. Germline V gene data show CDR1 as SGHRS and CDR2 as YFSETQ. Here the CDR3 DNA reads TGCGCCAGCAGCTTGGTTGCGGGGGTAGAGACCCAGTACTTC. Translating it yields CASSLVAGVETQYF.

V usage is TRBV6-5 and J usage is TRBJ1-1; D is perhaps TRBD1 (5 bases). The V gene's germline CDR1 is MNHEY and CDR2 SVGAGI. V was cut by 0 bases and J by 0 bases, with 8 bases left in between. The CDR3 loop spans 15 amino acids. CDR3 amino acids: CASSYSTDMNTEAFF. Here the CDR3 DNA reads TGTGCCAGCAGTTACTCGACAGACATGAACACTGAAGCTTTCTTT.

V gene TRBV10-3 combines with J gene TRBJ1-1; 8 nucleotides agree with TRBD1. V lost 3 bases to trimming and J lost 1 base; unmatched junction nucleotides: 4. Germline assignment: CDR1 ENHRY and CDR2 SYGVKD. The CDR3 has 15 amino acids. The CDR3 bases are TGTGCCATCAGTGAATCAGGGGGCGGGAACACTGAAGCTTTCTTT. Translating it yields CAISESGGGNTEAFF.

V gene TRBV6-5 combines with J gene TRBJ1-2, with TRBD1 as a possible D gene (5 bases). V was shortened by 2 bases and J by 4 bases, with 11 bases between the two germline ends. Germline V lookup: CDR1 MNHEY, CDR2 SVGAGI. The CDR3 consists of 14 residues. The CDR3 spells CASSYGADRYGYTF. The DNA of the CDR3 is TGTGCCAGCAGTTACGGGGCAGACCGCTATGGCTACACCTTC.

V is TRBV5-8 and J is TRBJ2-3, with 12 bases that match TRBD2. The CDR3 spans 15 residues. CDR1 and CDR2 (germline): SGHTS, YDEGEE. J lost 6 bases, V lost 3 bases, and 5 bases had no gene match. In DNA form, the CDR3 reads TGTGCCAGCAGCTCTGGCACTAGCGGGGGGGATACGCAGTATTTT. This gives the protein CASSSGTSGGDTQYF.

CDR3 DNA sequence: TGTGCCAGTAGTTTAAGACAGGGTAACTATGGCTACACCTTC. Amino acids: CASSLRQGNYGYTF. J is TRBJ1-2 and V is TRBV19; 7 positions agree with TRBD1. Germline CDR1 LNHDA, CDR2 SQIVND (reference sequence). V dropped 5 bases and J dropped 1; count of bases not matched to a gene: 4. The CDR3 spans 14 residues.

The genes are TRBV6-6 and TRBJ1-5; the D gene is possibly TRBD1 (5 bases). This CDR3 region has 14 residues. CDR1 MNHNY and CDR2 SVGAGI come from the germline V gene (reference sequence). Trimming removed 6 bases at V and 0 bases at J, with 9 bases between. CDR3 protein: CASRGRYSNQPQHF. The CDR3 nucleotides read TGTGCCAGCAGGGGGCGGTATAGCAATCAGCCCCAGCATTTT.

The chain recombines TRBV5-1 with TRBJ2-1, with 9 bases matching TRBD2. This CDR3 spans 15 amino acids. Trimming cost V 0 bases and J 8 bases; bases outside gene matches: 6. The germline V gene encodes CDR1 SGHRS and CDR2 YFSETQ. The CDR3 loop is CASSLAGTSKDEQFF. CDR3 nucleotide sequence: TGCGCCAGCAGCTTGGCCGGGACTAGCAAGGATGAGCAGTTCTTC.

This clone was seen a handful of times. The V and J genes are TRBV10-3 and TRBJ2-7, with 7 bases fitting TRBD1. The V gene end was trimmed by 0 bases and the J gene end by 2 bases; junction bases not matched to a gene: 1. CDR3 length: 14 residues. Germline V gene sequence: CDR1 ENHRY, CDR2 SYGVKD. The CDR3 DNA is TGTGCCATCAGTGAGTCGGGACAGCCCTACGAGCAGTACTTC. It yields the protein CAISESGQPYEQYF.

The rearrangement joins TRBV30 to TRBJ2-5; D remains unclear. Matching the DNA end better, TRBJ2-7 makes the J call doubtful. The CDR3 covers 12 residues. CDR1 is GTSNPN, CDR2 SVGIG, per germline (reference sequence). The CDR3 loop reads CAWSRRLYEQYF. CDR3 sequence (DNA): TGTGCCTGGTCACGGCGACTGTACGAGCAGTACTTC.

This chain joins TRBV7-8 and TRBJ2-7, with 8 bases aligning to TRBD1. The CDR3 length is 15 residues. The germline V gene has CDR1 SGHVS and CDR2 FQNEAQ. Trimming at V came to 0 bases and at J to 10 bases, leaving 11 bases not matched to a gene. The DNA of the CDR3 is TGTGCCAGCAGCTTAGCGCAAGGGCAGGGGGCCAACCAGTACTTC. Amino acids: CASSLAQGQGANQYF.

The J gene is TRBJ2-1, the V gene TRBV28; TRBD2 matches at 9 bases. The CDR3 loop spans 16 amino acids. Germline V gene sequence: CDR1 MDHEN, CDR2 SYDVKM. Unmatched junction bases numbered 12, after V lost 6 bases and J lost 6 bases. The CDR3 sequence is CASSFLSGGRINEQFF. CDR3 coding DNA: TGTGCCAGCAGCTTCCTCAGCGGGGGGCGTATCAATGAGCAGTTCTTC.

The V and J genes are TRBV28 and TRBJ2-7; D unclear. Germline values: CDR1 MDHEN, CDR2 SYDVKM. V lost 2 bases and J 4 bases, leaving 6 bases between the germline ends. The CDR3 contains 12 residues. CDR3 protein: CASSLGQYEQYF. CDR3 sequence (DNA): TGTGCCAGCAGTTTAGGGCAATACGAGCAGTACTTC.

This chain joins TRBV7-2 and TRBJ2-5, with a weak D call TRBD2 (6 bases). This CDR3 spans 18 amino acids. Germline V CDR1 and CDR2: SGHTA, FQGNSA. V was cut by 0 bases and J by 1 base, with 18 bases left in between. CDR3 DNA: TGTGCCAGCAGCTTAGCGCCGCCGGGCAGGGACTTCCAAGAGACCCAGTACTTC. Translation gives CASSLAPPGRDFQETQYF.

The chain couples TRBV5-1 to TRBJ2-1, with D possibly being TRBD2 (6 bases). This CDR3 has 16 amino acids. Trimming removed 3 bases at V and 1 base at J, with 14 bases between. Germline-derived CDR1 and CDR2 are SGHRS and YFSETQ. CDR3 loop: CASSSMVAASYNEQFF. The CDR3 bases are TGCGCCAGCAGCTCCATGGTAGCGGCATCCTACAATGAGCAGTTCTTC.

The rearrangement uses TRBV28 and TRBJ1-2; the D gene is possibly TRBD1 (6 bases). The CDR3 extends over 12 amino acids. Germline V gene lookup returns CDR1 MDHEN and CDR2 SYDVKM. V was shortened by 6 bases and J by 4 bases, with 9 bases between the two germline ends. DNA of the CDR3: TGTGCCAGCAGGGTGACAGGCTATGGCTACACCTTC. Encoded protein: CASRVTGYGYTF.

This chain connects TRBV6-5 to TRBJ2-5, with TRBD1 matching over 10 bases. Germline CDR1 reads MNHEY; CDR2 reads SVGAGI. The CDR3 runs to 15 residues. V dropped 2 bases and J dropped 4; count of bases not matched to a gene: 4. The CDR3 protein is CASSYGTGEGETQYF. Written as DNA, the CDR3 is TGTGCCAGCAGTTACGGGACAGGGGAGGGAGAGACCCAGTACTTC.

V and J are TRBV6-6 and TRBJ1-1, with 9 bases fitting TRBD1. The CDR3 is 15 residues long. Trimming at V came to 2 bases and at J to 6 bases, leaving 7 bases not matched to a gene. Germline lookup yields CDR1 MNHNY and CDR2 SVGAGI (reference sequence). CDR3 region: CASSYPGTGLAEAFF. Here the CDR3 DNA reads TGTGCCAGCAGTTACCCTGGGACAGGGTTAGCTGAAGCTTTCTTT.

CDR3 residues: CASSLSNGATEAFF. The CDR3 DNA sequence: TGTGCCAGCAGTTTGTCAAATGGGGCTACTGAAGCTTTCTTT. J is TRBJ1-1 and V is TRBV27, with D maybe TRBD1 (5 bases). Germline lookup yields CDR1 MNHEY and CDR2 SMNVEV (reference sequence). V was pared by 3 bases and J by 5 bases, with 13 bases between. This CDR3 is 14 amino acids long.

This rearrangement joins TRBV7-9 to TRBJ1-4; possibly TRBD1 for D (5 bases). Germline CDR1 and CDR2: SEHNR and FQNEAQ (reference sequence). V shed 5 bases and J shed 6 bases, with 13 bases lying between them. The CDR3 is 14 residues long. The CDR3 here is CASSQGGADEKLFF. CDR3 nucleotides: TGTGCCAGCAGCCAGGGAGGAGCGGATGAAAAACTGTTTTTT.